The 28 T cell receptor beta chains given below trace back to one sample, sequenced in a study of T-cell reconstitution after alpha-beta-depleted transplantation in children. The library targeted TCRbeta and was prepared with unique molecular identifiers. TCRdb re-derived calls from the PCR reads in MiXCR, one entry per CDR3 protein. This table has 500,000 to 600,000 distinct CDR3 sequences, about a sixth appearing once. The material sequenced was PBMCs from the stem cell graft donor, taken from the stem cell graft. Receptor source: a human donor who donated a stem cell graft to a child with acute lymphoblastic leukemia.

This chain links TRBV7-9 with TRBJ1-2; tentative D call: TRBD1 (5 bases). CDR3 size: 15 residues. V lost 6 bases and J lost 6, with 20 bases in between. Germline-derived CDR1 and CDR2 are SEHNR and FQNEAQ (reference sequence). In DNA form, the CDR3 reads TGTGCCAGCAGTTTGCCCCAGGGTAAATTCCATGGCTACACCTTC. Amino acids: CASSLPQGKFHGYTF.

The chain carries TRBV15 and TRBJ2-1, with 8 bases fitting TRBD2. The germline V gene has CDR1 LNHNV and CDR2 YYDKDF (reference sequence). CDR3 size: 14 residues. V lost 8 bases to trimming and J lost 4 bases; unmatched junction nucleotides: 7. CDR3 sequence (DNA): TGTGCCACCCGACAGGCGGGGGGTTACAATGAGCAGTTCTTC. This sequence encodes CATRQAGGYNEQFF.

This clonotype turned up a few times. The chain employs TRBV27 and TRBJ2-5; 13 bases fit TRBD2. V lost 5 bases and J lost 2; bases outside the gene matches: 14. Germline V gives CDR1 MNHEY, CDR2 SMNVEV (reference sequence). The CDR3 is 19 residues long. CDR3 residues: CASSRRLAGGREGQETQYF. In DNA form, the CDR3 reads TGTGCCAGCAGTAGAAGACTAGCGGGAGGACGGGAGGGGCAAGAGACCCAGTACTTC.

The chain carries TRBV5-1 and TRBJ2-1, with a weak D call TRBD1 (6 bases). There are 16 residues in the CDR3. Germline loops: CDR1 SGHRS, CDR2 YFSETQ. Trimming removed 7 bases from V and 2 bases from J, with 19 bases in between. The CDR3 reads CASHVDRYLTYNEQFF. The CDR3 DNA reads TGCGCCAGCCATGTAGACAGGTACCTCACCTACAATGAGCAGTTCTTC.

This clonotype was picked up many times. V usage is TRBV5-1 and J usage is TRBJ2-7, with 8 positions matching TRBD1. Losses at the gene ends were 1 base for V and 1 base for J; bases not matched to a gene: 1. Germline CDR1 SGHRS, CDR2 YFSETQ. CDR3 length: 14 residues. The DNA for the CDR3 is TGCGCCAGCAGCTTGAACAGGGGGTCCTACGAGCAGTACTTC. Protein product: CASSLNRGSYEQYF.

The chain links TRBV14 to TRBJ2-1; maybe TRBD2 (5 bases). The V gene lost 4 bases and the J gene lost 7 bases, with 8 bases spanning the gap. The length of the CDR3 is 12 residues. Germline V CDR1 and CDR2: SGHDN, FVKESK. CDR3 bases: TGTGCCAGCAGCCGGCCGGGAAATGAGCAGTTCTTC. It codes for CASSRPGNEQFF.

V gene TRBV6-5 combines with J gene TRBJ2-1; 7 nucleotides align to TRBD2. The CDR3 runs to 16 residues. The V and J ends lost 4 bases and 7 bases, in that order; junction bases with no gene match: 13. CDR1 is MNHEY, CDR2 SVGAGI, per germline. In DNA, the CDR3 is TGTGCCAGCAGTTTCCTGGCGGGAGATGTTTTGAATGAGCAGTTCTTC. Translated, it gives CASSFLAGDVLNEQFF.

CDR3 loop: CASTLGTGETDTQYF. Written as DNA, the CDR3 is TGTGCCAGCACCTTGGGGACAGGGGAGACAGATACGCAGTATTTT. This chain uses TRBV7-9 with TRBJ2-3, with TRBD1 matching 10 bases. V lost 7 bases to trimming and J lost 3 bases; unmatched junction nucleotides: 7. The CDR3 runs 15 residues. Germline V CDR1 and CDR2: SEHNR, FQNEAQ (reference sequence).

This clonotype was counted a few times. The V and J genes are TRBV12-3 or TRBV12-4 and TRBJ1-6, with D possibly matching TRBD1 (5 bases). CDR3 length: 15 amino acids. V was cut by 3 bases and J by 13 bases, with 19 bases left in between. In DNA form, the CDR3 reads TGTGCCAGCAGTTTCAGTTACATCACGGGGGGTCCCCTCCACTTT. Its protein product is CASSFSYITGGPLHF.

This clonotype was seen a few times. The rearrangement joins TRBV7-9 to TRBJ2-7; D is possibly TRBD1 (6 bases). Germline V gene data show CDR1 as SEHNR and CDR2 as FQNEAQ (reference sequence). CDR3 length: 14 amino acids. The V end was cut by 4 bases, the J end by 2 bases, with 12 bases between. This chain's CDR3 is CASSSDRRTYEQYF. The CDR3 coding sequence is TGTGCCAGCAGCTCCGACAGGAGAACCTACGAGCAGTACTTC. The complete variable domain, with remaining parts taken from reference TRBV7-9 and TRBJ2-7, reads DTGVSQNPRHKITKRGQNVTFRCDPISEHNRLYWYRQTLGQGPEFLTYFQNEAQLEKSRLLSDRFSAERPKGSFSTLEIQRTEQGDSAMYLCASSSDRRTYEQYFGPGTRLTVT.

The CDR3 region is CASSHRIGETQYF. CDR3 bases: TGTGCCAGCAGCCACCGGATAGGAGAGACCCAGTACTTC. V and J are TRBV3-1 and TRBJ2-5; D gene uncertain. V was clipped by 3 bases and J by 4 bases, with 9 bases between them. The CDR3 is 13 residues long. CDR1 and CDR2 from the germline V gene are LGHDT and YNNKEL (reference sequence).

This clonotype has only a few counts. This chain joins TRBV12-3 or TRBV12-4 and TRBJ2-7; D tentatively reads TRBD1 or TRBD2 (6 bases each). Between the trimmed V and J ends, which lost 8 bases and 0 bases, there was a span of 14 bases. The CDR3 is 14 residues long. CDR3 protein: CASPQGGISYEQYF. The CDR3 DNA is TGTGCCAGCCCACAGGGCGGGATCTCCTACGAGCAGTACTTC.

This sequence joins TRBV9 and TRBJ2-1; a possible D gene is TRBD2 (7 bases). Trimming removed 3 bases at V and 7 bases at J, with 20 bases between. CDR3 length: 16 amino acids. Germline V gene data show CDR1 as SGDLS and CDR2 as YYNGEE. CDR3 DNA: TGTGCCAGCAGCGCCACCGGGGGCGGGAGACGGAATGAGCAGTTCTTC. Its protein product is CASSATGGGRRNEQFF.

CDR3 sequence (DNA): TGTGCCAGCAGCCGCGGGTATGGGGTCGGCTACACCTTC. It is translated as CASSRGYGVGYTF. V and J are TRBV7-9 and TRBJ1-2, with D uncertain. The CDR3 is 13 amino acids. Trimming removed 5 bases at V and 8 bases at J, with 15 bases between. CDR1 and CDR2 from the germline V gene are SEHNR and FQNEAQ (reference sequence).

This clonotype turned up a few times. The J gene is TRBJ1-2, the V gene TRBV6-5; D gene unclear. The CDR3 length is 15 residues. From germline, CDR1 is MNHEY and CDR2 SVGAGI. The V and J ends lost 1 base and 4 bases respectively, with 13 bases between them. CDR3 sequence reads: CASSYWGGGPYGYTF. The CDR3 nucleotides read TGTGCCAGCAGTTACTGGGGAGGTGGTCCCTATGGCTACACCTTC.

This clonotype was picked up a small number of times. This sequence joins TRBV5-1 and TRBJ1-4, with a possible D match to TRBD1 (6 bases). The CDR3 totals 16 residues. V gave up 1 base and J gave up 2 bases, with 12 bases separating them. In germline, CDR1 is SGHRS, CDR2 YFSETQ. CDR3 amino acids: CASSLRGIGTNEKLFF. The CDR3 DNA is TGCGCCAGCAGCTTGAGGGGGATAGGGACTAATGAAAAACTGTTTTTT.

This clonotype has only a few counts. The rearrangement uses TRBV5-1 and TRBJ2-7; TRBD1 agrees at 9 bases. The germline V gene encodes CDR1 SGHRS and CDR2 YFSETQ. The J segment lost 0 bases and the V segment lost 3 bases, leaving 10 bases of the junction unmatched. This CDR3 spans 17 amino acids. The CDR3 loop reads CASSWMDRGASSYEQYF. CDR3 DNA sequence: TGCGCCAGCAGCTGGATGGACAGGGGCGCTAGCTCCTACGAGCAGTACTTC.

Only a few counts were recorded for this clonotype. V gene TRBV4-1 combines with J gene TRBJ2-7, with a weak D call TRBD2 (5 bases). Germline CDR1 is MGHRA and CDR2 is YSYEKL. CDR3 length: 16 residues. Trimming cost V 2 bases and J 2 bases, with 16 bases left between them. The CDR3 DNA sequence: TGCGCCAGCAGCCAAATCCCGCGAGGGCTTACCTACGAGCAGTACTTC. It encodes CASSQIPRGLTYEQYF.

The chain links TRBV5-5 to TRBJ2-7, with D possibly matching TRBD2 (6 bases). Germline V lookup: CDR1 SGHKS, CDR2 YYEKEE (reference sequence). The V gene lost 4 bases and the J gene lost 2 bases, with 25 bases spanning the gap. This CDR3 has 18 amino acids. CDR3 protein: CASSGAGPGLPLTYEQYF. As DNA, the CDR3 is TGTGCCAGCAGCGGGGCCGGGCCGGGACTCCCTTTGACCTACGAGCAGTACTTC.

There are a few counts of this clonotype. The chain joins TRBV19 to TRBJ2-7; possibly TRBD1 or TRBD2 for D (6 bases each). The germline V gene has CDR1 LNHDA and CDR2 SQIVND (reference sequence). The CDR3 has 13 residues. Between the trimmed V and J ends, which lost 6 bases and 7 bases, there was a span of 16 bases. DNA for the CDR3: TGTGCCAGTAGCCAACTAGTAGGGGGGGAGCAGTACTTC. It specifies CASSQLVGGEQYF.

This clonotype has only a few counts. J is TRBJ1-1 and V is TRBV21-1; the table's D call TRBD1 went unverified against the DNA. TRBV21-1 is a pseudogene segment. This CDR3 has 16 residues. The CDR3 bases are TGTGCCAGCAGCAAAACCCGGACAGGGGGCAGGACTGAAGCTTTCTTT. It is translated as CASSKTRTGGRTEAFF.

The rearrangement joins TRBV12-3 or TRBV12-4 to TRBJ1-6, with 8 bases matching TRBD1. With V trimmed by 5 bases and J by 10 bases, 7 bases remained unmatched. The CDR3 has 14 amino acids. For the CDR3, the DNA is TGTGCCAGCAGTCGACAATCAGGGGGCTCACCCCTCCACTTT. Its protein is CASSRQSGGSPLHF.

V and J are TRBV6-5 and TRBJ1-4, with 10 nucleotides matching TRBD1. V was pared by 0 bases and J by 7 bases, with 2 bases of the junction left unmatched. The CDR3 extends over 15 amino acids. Germline V gene lookup returns CDR1 MNHEY and CDR2 SVGAGI. In DNA, the CDR3 is TGTGCCAGCAGTTACTCCCGGACAGGGGGTGAAAAACTGTTTTTT. As protein: CASSYSRTGGEKLFF.

The chain joins TRBV7-6 to TRBJ1-6; 9 bases are a match to TRBD1. The CDR3 loop spans 14 amino acids. Losses at the gene ends were 5 bases for V and 10 bases for J; bases not matched to a gene: 6. Germline CDR1 and CDR2: SGHVS and FNYEAQ. The CDR3 sequence: CASSEGQGHSPLHF. CDR3 nucleotide sequence: TGTGCCAGCAGCGAGGGACAGGGTCACTCACCCCTCCACTTT.

The chain employs TRBV7-9 and TRBJ1-5, with 8 bases fitting TRBD1. Germline trimming cut 5 bases from V and 10 bases from J; bases unmatched to any gene: 4. The CDR3 loop spans 12 amino acids. Germline CDR1 is SEHNR and CDR2 is FQNEAQ (reference sequence). The CDR3 nucleotides read TGTGCCAGCAGCCCCGGGACAGGACCCCAGCATTTT. Amino acid sequence: CASSPGTGPQHF.

This clonotype was seen a handful of times. The CDR3 region is CASSPAGTDFGQYF. The DNA for the CDR3 is TGTGCCAGCTCACCGGCCGGGACGGACTTCGGGCAGTACTTC. The gene calls are TRBV18 and TRBJ2-7; D may match TRBD1 or TRBD2 (5 bases each). This CDR3 is 14 amino acids long. The V gene's germline CDR1 is KGHSH and CDR2 LQKENI. V shed 3 bases and J shed 9 bases, with 18 bases lying between them.

In this sample, this clonotype turned up a few times. V usage is TRBV10-3 and J usage is TRBJ2-7, with 8 bases that match TRBD1. V gave up 6 bases and J gave up 2 bases; unmatched junction bases: 9. The CDR3 has 15 residues. Germline-derived CDR1 and CDR2 are ENHRY and SYGVKD. CDR3 in amino acids: CAISDPDRATYEQYF. DNA of the CDR3: TGTGCCATCAGCGACCCGGACAGGGCCACCTACGAGCAGTACTTC.

This clonotype has more than one count but fewer than ten. The gene calls are TRBV19 and TRBJ2-2, with D unclear. The CDR3 spans 14 residues. Germline V gene sequence: CDR1 LNHDA, CDR2 SQIVND (reference sequence). V dropped 5 bases and J dropped 5 bases, with 12 bases sitting between them. CDR3 nucleotides: TGTGCCAGTAGTCCTCTCTCTTTAACCGGGGAGCTGTTTTTT. Amino acids: CASSPLSLTGELFF.